The 18 T cell receptor beta chains in this list originate from one sample, sequenced in a study of cytomegalovirus exposure and HLA in healthy donors. The PCR made use of 60 Vbeta and 13 Jbeta primers. Sequencing was performed with immunoSEQ multiplex PCR; in TCRdb, only in-frame clones are kept and a portion is missing. Here the sample spans approximately 210,000 clones, around nine tenths being singletons. Sequenced: PBMCs. Every receptor here comes from a woman under 30 in good health and CMV-seronegative.

The chain couples TRBV6-5 to TRBJ2-7; D remains ambiguous. The germline V gene encodes CDR1 MNHEY and CDR2 SVGAGI. V lost 6 bases, J lost 4 bases, and 16 bases lay in between. The CDR3 is made up of 14 amino acids. The CDR3 here is CASSGHRGVYEQYF. CDR3 nucleotide sequence: TGTGCCAGCAGCGGCCACCGCGGAGTTTACGAGCAGTACTTC.

The rearrangement joins TRBV30 to TRBJ2-1; unclear D gene. Trimming shortened V by 1 base and J by 3 bases, and 7 bases separated the two germline ends. The CDR3 covers 13 residues. Germline V gives CDR1 GTSNPN, CDR2 SVGIG (reference sequence). CDR3 protein: CAWSGPGYNEQFF. For the CDR3, the DNA is TGTGCCTGGAGTGGGCCGGGCTACAATGAGCAGTTCTTC.

This chain connects TRBV11-2 to TRBJ2-7, with 8 bases lining up with TRBD2. Germline loops: CDR1 SGHAT, CDR2 FQNNGV. J gave up 5 bases and V 1 base, and 7 bases lay outside the gene matches. The CDR3 covers 15 residues. The chain's CDR3 is CASSLGQRGIDEQYF. CDR3 in DNA: TGTGCCAGCAGCTTAGGTCAGCGGGGGATCGACGAGCAGTACTTC.

This chain's CDR3 is CASSLSTGTQETQYF. Written as DNA, the CDR3 is TGCGCCAGCAGTTTGTCGACAGGGACCCAAGAGACCCAGTACTTC. J is TRBJ2-5 and V is TRBV5-1, with 7 bases identical to TRBD1. Germline trimming cut 5 bases from V and 1 base from J; bases unmatched to any gene: 8. The CDR3 has 15 amino acids. Per germline, CDR1 SGHRS and CDR2 YFSETQ. The whole variable domain, filled in from reference TRBV5-1 and TRBJ2-5, reads KAGVTQTPRYLIKTRGQQVTLSCSPISGHRSVSWYQQTPGQGLQFLFEYFSETQRNKGNFPGRFSGRQFSNSRSEMNVSTLELGDSALYLCASSLSTGTQETQYFGPGTRLLVL.

The gene calls are TRBV7-9 and TRBJ2-3; D gene uncertain. The CDR3 spans 14 residues. Germline CDR1 is SEHNR and CDR2 is FQNEAQ (reference sequence). Trimming cost V 5 bases and J 6 bases, with 15 bases left between them. This CDR3 reads CASSPTSPEDTQYF. In DNA form, the CDR3 reads TGTGCCAGCAGCCCCACGAGCCCGGAGGATACGCAGTATTTT.

This clone was seen a single time. CDR3 amino acids: CASTQTGRNNEQFF. The DNA for the CDR3 is TGTGCCAGTACCCAGACAGGGAGAAACAATGAGCAGTTCTTC. The chain has TRBV19 and TRBJ2-1, with 7 bases that match TRBD1. The CDR3 runs to 14 residues. Per germline, CDR1 LNHDA and CDR2 SQIVND (reference sequence). V gave up 7 bases and J gave up 5 bases; unmatched junction bases: 8.

The CDR3 DNA reads as TGTGCCAGCAGCTTGACCGGGGGCAATCAGCCCCAGCATTTT. Its protein is CASSLTGGNQPQHF. This chain uses TRBV5-6 with TRBJ1-5; D gene uncertain. With 1 base removed from V and 2 bases from J, the gap between germline ends came to 7 bases. This CDR3 has 14 residues. Germline V CDR1 and CDR2: SGHDT, YYEEEE.

V gene TRBV6-5 combines with J gene TRBJ1-5, with 7 bases aligning to TRBD1. The J segment lost 7 bases and the V segment lost 6 bases, leaving 6 bases of the junction unmatched. CDR1 and CDR2 from the germline V gene are MNHEY and SVGAGI. The CDR3 extends over 13 amino acids. The CDR3 protein is CASSSQQGQPQHF. For the CDR3, the DNA is TGTGCCAGCAGCTCCCAACAGGGGCAGCCCCAGCATTTT.

The chain uses TRBV5-1 and TRBJ2-5; TRBD2 matches at 10 bases. This CDR3 spans 15 amino acids. CDR1 and CDR2 from the germline V gene are SGHRS and YFSETQ. Trimming at V came to 1 base and at J to 5 bases, leaving 5 bases not matched to a gene. Here the CDR3 DNA reads TGCGCCAGCAGCTTGTTTCCTAGCGGGAGTGAGACCCAGTACTTC. It encodes CASSLFPSGSETQYF.

This chain connects TRBV18 to TRBJ1-1; 8 bases are a match to TRBD1. J gave up 5 bases and V 8 bases, and 10 bases lay outside the gene matches. This CDR3 has 14 amino acids. Germline loops: CDR1 KGHSH, CDR2 LQKENI. CDR3 region: CASGSQGAGTEAFF. The CDR3, as DNA: TGTGCCAGCGGGTCGCAGGGGGCCGGTACTGAAGCTTTCTTT.

The chain employs TRBV4-1 and TRBJ1-2, with 11 bases matching TRBD1. There are 15 residues in the CDR3. Germline V gene lookup returns CDR1 MGHRA and CDR2 YSYEKL. V lost 0 bases to trimming and J lost 7 bases; unmatched junction nucleotides: 4. CDR3 region: CASSQDGQGAIGYTF. The CDR3 region has the DNA TGCGCCAGCAGCCAAGATGGACAGGGGGCGATTGGCTACACCTTC.

V and J are TRBV7-9 and TRBJ1-1, with unresolved D. The CDR3 covers 14 residues. Germline assignment: CDR1 SEHNR and CDR2 FQNEAQ (reference sequence). V was pared by 5 bases and J by 2 bases, with 12 bases between. As DNA, the CDR3 is TGTGCCAGCAGCCCGAGGCCAGAAAACACTGAAGCTTTCTTT. Translated, it gives CASSPRPENTEAFF.

The J gene is TRBJ2-7, the V gene TRBV21-1; the table names TRBD2, a call not compared with the DNA. TRBV21-1 is marked as a pseudogene. This CDR3 spans 15 amino acids. CDR3: CARRLAGGSPYEQYF. The CDR3 DNA is TGTGCCAGGAGACTAGCGGGAGGGTCCCCCTACGAGCAGTACTTC.

This chain joins TRBV28 and TRBJ1-1; D is ambiguous. CDR1 and CDR2 from the germline V gene are MDHEN and SYDVKM. V was clipped by 9 bases and J by 1 base, with 24 bases between them. The CDR3 loop spans 17 amino acids. For the CDR3, the DNA is TGTGCCAGTGGAGGGTCCAGTTTTTTGCGGTCGAACACTGAAGCTTTCTTT. Translated: CASGGSSFLRSNTEAFF.

The chain links TRBV2 to TRBJ1-1, with D perhaps matching TRBD1 (6 bases). V was pared by 4 bases and J by 5 bases, with 14 bases between. The CDR3 runs to 14 residues. CDR1 is SNHLY, CDR2 FYNNEI, per germline. This CDR3 is CASSVGAGLTEAFF. The CDR3 bases are TGTGCCAGCAGTGTGGGGGCCGGTTTGACTGAAGCTTTCTTT.

The chain combines TRBV7-2 with TRBJ2-7; 9 bases are shared with TRBD2. V shed 5 bases, J shed 4 bases, and the junction held 6 bases outside the gene matches. The CDR3 sequence is 14 residues long. Germline-derived CDR1 and CDR2 are SGHTA and FQGNSA. CDR3: CASSRAGGPYEQYF. For the CDR3, the DNA is TGTGCCAGCAGCAGGGCGGGGGGGCCGTACGAGCAGTACTTC.

The chain combines TRBV5-4 with TRBJ1-4; 8 nucleotides agree with TRBD1. With V trimmed by 5 bases and J by 7 bases, 7 bases remained unmatched. The germline V gene encodes CDR1 SGHNT and CDR2 YYREEE (reference sequence). There are 14 residues in the CDR3. The CDR3 here is CASSLTGGPEKLFF. CDR3 in DNA: TGTGCCAGCAGTCTCACAGGGGGTCCTGAAAAACTGTTTTTT.

This chain uses TRBV27 with TRBJ2-1; D gene ambiguous. V lost 4 bases and J lost 3, with 10 bases in between. The CDR3 covers 14 residues. Germline loops: CDR1 MNHEY, CDR2 SMNVEV (reference sequence). This CDR3 reads CASSYSPHYNEQFF. Written as DNA, the CDR3 is TGTGCCAGCAGTTATAGCCCCCACTACAATGAGCAGTTCTTC.